This T cell receptor beta chain was recorded in a study of shared clonotypes between healthy human individuals. Donors, healthy HIV-negative adults, lacked recent acute infections or vaccinations. The investigators split CD4+ cells into a CD45RA+ naive subset and a CD45RA-negative memory subset. Libraries were prepared by immunoSEQ multiplex PCR; TCRdb keeps only in-frame clonotypes and omits some of them. The table includes millions of clones, approximately 95% detected once. The sample comprised naive CD4+ T cells sorted from blood. Subset described: CD45RA+ positively selected. The TCR sequence derives from a man between 18 and 35 years old in good health.

The CDR3 region is CASSEGGKKETQYF. The CDR3 DNA reads TGTGCCAGCAGTGAGGGGGGGAAGAAAGAGACCCAGTACTTC. The chain employs TRBV2 and TRBJ2-5; the match to TRBD2 covers 7 bases. The ends lost 3 bases at V and 3 bases at J; junction bases unmatched: 4. CDR1 and CDR2 (germline): SNHLY, FYNNEI. CDR3 length equals 14 residues.